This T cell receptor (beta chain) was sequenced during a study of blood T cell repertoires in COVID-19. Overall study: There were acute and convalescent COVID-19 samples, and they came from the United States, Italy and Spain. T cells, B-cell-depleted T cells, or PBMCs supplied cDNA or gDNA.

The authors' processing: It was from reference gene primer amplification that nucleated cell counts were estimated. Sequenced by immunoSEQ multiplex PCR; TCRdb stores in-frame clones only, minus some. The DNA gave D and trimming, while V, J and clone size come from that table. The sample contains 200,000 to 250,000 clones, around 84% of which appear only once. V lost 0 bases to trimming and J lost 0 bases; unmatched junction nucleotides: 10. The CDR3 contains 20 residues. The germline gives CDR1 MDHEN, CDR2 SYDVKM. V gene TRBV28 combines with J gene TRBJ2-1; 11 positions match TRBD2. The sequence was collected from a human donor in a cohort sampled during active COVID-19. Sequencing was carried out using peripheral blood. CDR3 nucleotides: TGTGCCAGCAGTTTATGGGGTAGTCTAGCGGGAGGACACTCCTACAATGAGCAGTTCTTC. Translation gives CASSLWGSLAGGHSYNEQFF.